This T cell receptor (beta chain) was profiled in a study of T-cell reconstitution after alpha-beta-depleted transplantation in children. Study-level results: Surviving recipient cells, namely T cells and thymic progenitors, were the source of high day-60 TCRbeta diversity in some patients. Among T cells one year after transplant, newly produced cells accounted for most counts and diversity. Reports say that about two months after transplant, the alpha-beta T cells came out of several hundred graft clones that had expanded.

This clonotype showed up many times. Its target is not known. J was trimmed by 1 base and V by 0 bases; bases with no gene match: 7. In germline, CDR1 is SGHDT, CDR2 YYEEEE. The CDR3 loop spans 19 amino acids. Researchers prepared the TCRbeta library using unique molecular identifiers, the study reports. One entry per CDR3 protein results from TCRdb running MiXCR on the PCR reads. The table lists fewer than 700,000 distinct CDR3 sequences, approximately 12% of them singletons, with 2.2% in the top ten. This clonotype was obtained from a male patient between 10 and 17 years old who had a stem cell transplant for acute myeloid leukemia, so the T cells may come from the graft donor. V and J are TRBV5-6 and TRBJ2-1; 13 nucleotides line up with TRBD2. The specimen comprised PBMCs, mostly from graft donor cells, sampled 360 days after TCRalphabeta/CD19-depleted stem cell transplant. The CDR3 nucleotides read TGTGCCAGCAGCTTGGGCAGGACTAGCGGGGGTCATTCCTACAATGAGCAGTTCTTC. Amino acid sequence: CASSLGRTSGGHSYNEQFF. Supplemented by reference TRBV5-6 and TRBJ2-1, the full variable domain reads DAGVTQSPTHLIKTRGQQVTLRCSPKSGHDTVSWYQQALGQGPQFIFQYYEEEERQRGNFPDRFSGHQFPNYSSELNVNALLLGDSALYLCASSLGRTSGGHSYNEQFFGPGTRLTVL.